This TCR beta chain was sequenced for a study of PD-1 blockade in classical Hodgkin lymphoma. Profiled with immunoSEQ multiplex PCR; TCRdb holds only in-frame clones, not every one. The sample lists some 24,000 clones, more than 75% occurring once. The patients all showed relapse after autologous stem cell transplantation, while their brentuximab vedotin exposure varied. This clone was counted once. With 0 bases removed from V and 2 bases from J, the gap between germline ends came to 10 bases. CDR1 LGHNA and CDR2 YSLEER come from the germline V gene. This CDR3 region has 15 residues. This TCR was recovered from a human donor with classical Hodgkin lymphoma. V usage is TRBV4-3 and J usage is TRBJ1-1; the D is unclear. Material: peripheral blood mononuclear cells (PBMCs), obtained at baseline. This CDR3 is CASSQENAANTEAFF. For the CDR3, the DNA is TGCGCCAGCAGCCAAGAGAACGCCGCCAACACTGAAGCTTTCTTT.